This is a list of T cell receptor beta chains from one sample in a study of Ad26.COV2.S vaccination and SARS-CoV-2 variants. Profiled with immunoSEQ multiplex PCR; TCRdb holds only in-frame clones, not every one. The repertoire has around 300,000 clones, about 87% of them found once; the top ten carry 6.4%. Material: peripheral blood, obtained in a trial of Ad26.COV2.S vaccine versus placebo. The receptors come from a person aged 18-60 years who received the Ad26.COV2.S COVID-19 vaccine or a placebo. Both conserved end residues are part of each CDR3. Fields, in order: J gene, D gene, V gene, clone size, CDR3 DNA, CDR3 protein. A D gene is named only where the DNA matches it firmly. The size field is filled for only some rows; it gives once, few, many or a size class.

TRBJ2-4 | TRBD2 | TRBV7-2 | - | TGTGCCAGCAGCTTTAGCGGGGGTCAAGCCAAAAACATTCAGTACTTC | CASSFSGGQAKNIQYF
TRBJ1-3 | - | TRBV12-3/TRBV12-4 | few | TGTGCCAGCCTGAGATCTGGAAACACCATATATTTT | CASLRSGNTIYF
TRBJ2-3 | TRBD2 | TRBV7-9 | - | TGTGCCAGCAGCGCGCGGGGAGGGCCGGGTAGCACAGATACGCAGTATTTT | CASSARGGPGSTDTQYF
TRBJ2-7 | TRBD1 | TRBV4-3 | - | TGCGCCAGCAGCCAAGTCCCGGGACAGGGCTACGAGCAGTACTTC | CASSQVPGQGYEQYF
TRBJ1-1 | - | TRBV5-6 | - | TGTGCCAGCAGCTTCCTAATACAAACTGAAGCTTTCTTT | CASSFLIQTEAFF
TRBJ2-7 | - | TRBV6-6 | - | TGTGCCAGCAGGATAGAAGGGGGACCGACCTACGAGCAGTACTTC | CASRIEGGPTYEQYF
TRBJ1-2 | - | TRBV24-1 | - | TGTGCCACCAGTGATTCCGGGTTCGACTATGGCTACACCTTC | CATSDSGFDYGYTF
TRBJ2-7 | TRBD2 | TRBV28 | - | TGTGCCAGCAGTTTAGGCGTGGGGACTACCTACGAGCAGTACTTC | CASSLGVGTTYEQYF
TRBJ1-2 | - | TRBV25-1 | - | TGTGCCAGCAAAAGTGGGGGCTATGGCTACACCTTC | CASKSGGYGYTF
TRBJ2-6 | - | TRBV19 | once | TGTGCCAGTAGTCCCAACGCGGGCTCTGGGGCCAACGTCCTGACTTTC | CASSPNAGSGANVLTF
TRBJ2-5 | - | TRBV7-7 | - | TGTGCTAGCAGCTTAGTCTTCCTTTCGGGGGCACTCCAAGAGACCCAGTACTTC | CASSLVFLSGALQETQYF
TRBJ2-4 | - | TRBV6-2/TRBV6-3 | - | TGTGCCAGCAGTTACTCCCCTGGGCCAAACATTCAGTACTTC | CASSYSPGPNIQYF
TRBJ1-1 | - | TRBV15 | - | TGTGCCACCAGCCTCATAACGGGGGCCATGCCTGAAGCTTTCTTT | CATSLITGAMPEAFF
TRBJ1-5 | TRBD1 | TRBV19 | - | TGTGCCAGTAGAGGGACAGCCAACAATCAGCCCCAGCATTTT | CASRGTANNQPQHF
TRBJ2-5 | - | TRBV7-2 | - | TGTGCCAGCAGCTTAGCCGGGACAGAGACCCAGTACTTC | CASSLAGTETQYF
TRBJ1-2 | - | TRBV12-3/TRBV12-4 | - | TGTGCCAGCAGTCCCGACACCAGACATGGCTACACCTTC | CASSPDTRHGYTF
TRBJ1-5 | - | TRBV2 | - | TGTGCCAGCAGTGAAATAGGTGGCAGGGTGGGGCCCCAGCATTTT | CASSEIGGRVGPQHF
TRBJ2-7 | - | TRBV5-1 | - | TGCGCCAGCAGCTTAGGACAAATGCCCGCCTACGAGCAGTACTTC | CASSLGQMPAYEQYF
TRBJ2-1 | TRBD1 | TRBV5-4 | - | TGTGCCAGCAGCTTCAGGACAGGGGGATCTTACAATGAGCAGTTCTTC | CASSFRTGGSYNEQFF
TRBJ2-1 | TRBD2 | TRBV29-1 | - | TGCAGCGGGGCTAGCGGGAGGGCCAGCAATGAGCAGTTCTTC | CSGASGRASNEQFF
TRBJ1-6 | TRBD1 | TRBV5-1 | few | TGCGCCAGCAGCTCGGGACAGGGGGCCAATTCACCCCTCCACTTT | CASSSGQGANSPLHF
TRBJ2-7 | - | TRBV6-2/TRBV6-3 | - | TGTGCCAGCAGCGCCAACATAGATAACTACGAGCAGTACTTC | CASSANIDNYEQYF
TRBJ2-1 | - | TRBV5-8 | - | TGTGCCAGCAGCTTGAAGGGGGGCCTTTACAATGAGCAGTTCTTC | CASSLKGGLYNEQFF
TRBJ1-6 | TRBD1 | TRBV15 | - | TGTGCCACCAGCAGAGGGACAGGGGACTATTCACCCCTCCACTTT | CATSRGTGDYSPLHF
TRBJ1-2 | - | TRBV15 | - | TGTGCCACCAGCAGAGATCTTTGGGGTTGGTATGGCTACACCTTC | CATSRDLWGWYGYTF
TRBJ2-1 | - | TRBV6-2/TRBV6-3 | - | TGTGCCAGCAGTCCCTCTCTGAATGAGCAGTTCTTC | CASSPSLNEQFF
TRBJ2-1 | - | TRBV15 | - | TGTGCCACCAGCAGAGGGCGACAGCGGGCCACGTACAATGAGCAGTTCTTC | CATSRGRQRATYNEQFF
TRBJ2-5 | TRBD2 | TRBV19 | once | TGTGCCAGTAGTGACCGAACTAGCGGTAAAGAGACCCAGTACTTC | CASSDRTSGKETQYF
TRBJ2-1 | - | TRBV27 | - | TGTGCCAGCAGTTTATTATTTTCCGATGAGCAGTTCTTC | CASSLLFSDEQFF
TRBJ1-5 | TRBD1 | TRBV7-2 | - | TGTGCCAGCAGCTCCCGACAGGGAGATCAGCCCCAGCATTTT | CASSSRQGDQPQHF
TRBJ1-2 | - | TRBV5-5 | - | TGTGCCAGCAGCTTCGGGTTAAGGGACACCACCGAGGCCAACTATGGCTACACCTTC | CASSFGLRDTTEANYGYTF
TRBJ1-4 | TRBD1 | TRBV29-1 | - | TGCAGCGTTGACCAAGGACAGGGGAGAGAAAAACTGTTTTTT | CSVDQGQGREKLFF
TRBJ1-6 | - | TRBV5-4 | - | TGTGCCAGCAGCCCGCAACCCGACAAGGATTCACCCCTCCACTTT | CASSPQPDKDSPLHF
TRBJ1-1 | - | TRBV6-5 | - | TGTGCCAGCAACCGAAAGGAGAAGAACACTGAAGCTTTCTTT | CASNRKEKNTEAFF
TRBJ2-1 | - | TRBV2 | once | TGTGCCAGCAGTCGTAACGGAGTCTCCTACAATGAGCAGTTCTTC | CASSRNGVSYNEQFF
TRBJ2-7 | - | TRBV28 | - | TGTGCCAGCAGCCCCCCCGCAGAAGCGGGTGAGCAGTACTTC | CASSPPAEAGEQYF
TRBJ2-7 | TRBD1 | TRBV6-5 | few | TGTGCCAGCACCCCCACCCGGGACAGCTTCTACGAGCAGTACTTC | CASTPTRDSFYEQYF
TRBJ2-7 | - | TRBV29-1 | - | TGCAGCGTTGAAGAAGGAGTCTCCTACGAGCAGTACTTC | CSVEEGVSYEQYF
TRBJ2-3 | TRBD1 | TRBV5-1 | - | TGCGCCAGCAGTGGGGGACAGAGCACAGATACGCAGTATTTT | CASSGGQSTDTQYF
TRBJ1-4 | TRBD1 | TRBV13 | - | TGTGCCAGCAGCTTCGGACAGGGACTTAATGAAAAACTGTTTTTT | CASSFGQGLNEKLFF
TRBJ1-2 | - | TRBV4-3 | - | TGCGCCAGCAGCCAAGCGGGAAGACAGAACTATGGCTACACCTTC | CASSQAGRQNYGYTF
TRBJ2-1 | - | TRBV24-1 | - | TGTGCCACCAGTTCCCAGTCGGGACACAATGAGCAGTTCTTC | CATSSQSGHNEQFF
TRBJ1-6 | - | TRBV5-1 | - | TGCGCCAGCAGCGTGGGGACGGTGAATTCACCCCTCCACTTT | CASSVGTVNSPLHF
TRBJ1-3 | - | TRBV19 | many | TGTGCCAGTATACCGACAGACTCTGGAAACACCATATATTTT | CASIPTDSGNTIYF
TRBJ1-5 | TRBD1 | TRBV4-3 | few | TGCGCCAGCAGCCAGGACAGGGCCAGCAATCAGCCCCAGCATTTT | CASSQDRASNQPQHF
TRBJ2-5 | TRBD2 | TRBV24-1 | few | TGTGCCACCAGTGATGGGGGACTAGCGGAAGAGACCCAGTACTTC | CATSDGGLAEETQYF
TRBJ1-1 | - | TRBV6-4 | - | TGTGCCAGCAGGGGGGACGGAAACACTGAAGCTTTCTTT | CASRGDGNTEAFF
TRBJ2-7 | - | TRBV18 | - | TGTGCCAGCTCACCAGAAAACGAGCAGTACTTC | CASSPENEQYF
TRBJ2-7 | TRBD2 | TRBV15 | - | TGTGCCACAGCGGGAGCCCCCTACGAGCAGTACTTC | CATAGAPYEQYF
TRBJ1-5 | TRBD1 | TRBV27 | - | TGTGCCAGCAGTTTCGACAGGGGAGGGGGCCCCCAGCATTTT | CASSFDRGGGPQHF
TRBJ2-5 | - | TRBV6-5 | - | TGTGCCAGCAGGTCCACTAGCCAGACCCAGTACTTC | CASRSTSQTQYF
TRBJ1-1 | TRBD1 | TRBV19 | once | TGTGCCAGTAAAACAGGGGGCCCCATGAACACTGAAGCTTTCTTT | CASKTGGPMNTEAFF
TRBJ1-5 | - | TRBV7-2 | - | TGTGCCAGCAGCTTAGGCACAGCGACCCATCAGCCCCAGCATTTT | CASSLGTATHQPQHF
TRBJ2-3 | TRBD2 | TRBV19 | - | TGTGCCAGTAGTCTCCTTGGGGGAGGGAACACAGATACGCAGTATTTT | CASSLLGGGNTDTQYF
TRBJ1-3 | - | TRBV27 | - | TGTGCCAGCAGTTTAGAGGGGAACTCTGGAAACACCATATATTTT | CASSLEGNSGNTIYF
TRBJ2-7 | - | TRBV14 | many | TGTGCCAGCAGCCAAGATCCCCCGGACCCGAACTACTACGAGCAGTACTTC | CASSQDPPDPNYYEQYF
TRBJ2-7 | - | TRBV7-8 | - | TGTGCCAGCAGCTTATTGGCCTACGAGCAGTACTTC | CASSLLAYEQYF
TRBJ2-1 | - | TRBV28 | - | TGTGCCAGCAGCGGGATTAATGGGCTCAATGAGCAGTTCTTC | CASSGINGLNEQFF
TRBJ1-2 | TRBD1 | TRBV30 | - | TGTGCCTGGCGGCCTAAGGGACAGTTCTATGGCTACACCTTC | CAWRPKGQFYGYTF